This T cell receptor beta chain was captured in a study of response to subunit inactivated influenza vaccine. MiXCR, applied by TCRdb to the RT-PCR reads, yields one record per CDR3 protein. The table shows 710,000 or so distinct CDR3 sequences, with 15% to 18% occurring only once. Sequences were derived from PBMCs from blood, sampled about 11 days after vaccination. This TCR derives from a man in his forties or fifties who received an inactivated influenza vaccine.

CDR3 bases: TGTGCCAGCAGCCCCGGACAGGCCACCCCCCTGAGCTCCTACAATGAGCAGTTCTTC. Its protein product is CASSPGQATPLSSYNEQFF. The chain carries TRBV11-1 and TRBJ2-1, with 7 bases that match TRBD1. There are 19 residues in the CDR3. CDR1 is SGHAT and CDR2 is FQDESV in the germline V gene (reference sequence). V shed 5 bases, J shed 0 bases, and the junction held 16 bases outside the gene matches. The whole variable domain, remainder taken from reference TRBV11-1 and TRBJ2-1, is EAEVAQSPRYKITEKSQAVAFWCDPISGHATLYWYRQILGQGPELLVQFQDESVVDDSQLPKDRFSAERLKGVDSTLKIQPAELGDSAMYLCASSPGQATPLSSYNEQFFGPGTRLTVL.